This TCR beta chain was documented in a study of control samples from healthy donors and cancer patients. Assay: immunoSEQ multiplex PCR; the TCRdb copy retains only in-frame clones and omits some. The table records under 450,000 clones, around nine tenths of them present only once. This CDR3 has 14 amino acids. V lost 2 bases and J lost 0, with 7 bases in between. Per germline, CDR1 MDHEN and CDR2 SYDVKM. This TCR came from a middle-aged man with head and neck cancer. This rearrangement joins TRBV28 to TRBJ1-2; D unclear. Sequenced input: PBMCs. The chain's CDR3 is CASSLEKANYGYTF. The CDR3 coding sequence is TGTGCCAGCAGTTTAGAAAAGGCTAACTATGGCTACACCTTC.